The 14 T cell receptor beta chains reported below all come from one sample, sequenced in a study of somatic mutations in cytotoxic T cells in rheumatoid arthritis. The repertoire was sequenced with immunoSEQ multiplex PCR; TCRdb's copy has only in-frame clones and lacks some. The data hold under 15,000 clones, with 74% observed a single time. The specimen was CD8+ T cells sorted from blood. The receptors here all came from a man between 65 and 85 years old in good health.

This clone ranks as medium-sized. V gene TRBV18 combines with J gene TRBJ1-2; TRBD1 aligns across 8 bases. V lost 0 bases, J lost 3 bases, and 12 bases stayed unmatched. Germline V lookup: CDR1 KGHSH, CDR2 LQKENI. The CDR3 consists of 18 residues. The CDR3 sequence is CASSPPVPARQGYYGYTF. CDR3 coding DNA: TGTGCCAGCTCACCACCGGTACCCGCAAGACAGGGGTACTATGGCTACACCTTC.

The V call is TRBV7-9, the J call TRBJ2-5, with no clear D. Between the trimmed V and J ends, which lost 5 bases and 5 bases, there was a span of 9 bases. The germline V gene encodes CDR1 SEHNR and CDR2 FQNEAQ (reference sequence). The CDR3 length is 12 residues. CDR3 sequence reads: CASSPLGETQYF. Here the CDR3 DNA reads TGTGCCAGCAGCCCGCTGGGGGAGACCCAGTACTTC.

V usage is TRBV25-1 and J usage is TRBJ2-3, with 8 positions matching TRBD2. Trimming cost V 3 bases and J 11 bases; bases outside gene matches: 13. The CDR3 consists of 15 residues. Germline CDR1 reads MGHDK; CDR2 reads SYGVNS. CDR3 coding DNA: TGTGCCAGCAGTGAGCCGGGACTAGAGGGGATTATGCAGTATTTT. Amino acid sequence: CASSEPGLEGIMQYF.

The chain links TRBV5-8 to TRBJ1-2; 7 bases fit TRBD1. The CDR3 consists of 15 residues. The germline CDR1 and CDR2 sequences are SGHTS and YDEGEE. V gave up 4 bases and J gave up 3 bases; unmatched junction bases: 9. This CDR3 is CASSRTVGQYYGYTF. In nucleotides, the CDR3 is TGTGCCAGCAGCCGCACCGTGGGACAGTACTATGGCTACACCTTC.

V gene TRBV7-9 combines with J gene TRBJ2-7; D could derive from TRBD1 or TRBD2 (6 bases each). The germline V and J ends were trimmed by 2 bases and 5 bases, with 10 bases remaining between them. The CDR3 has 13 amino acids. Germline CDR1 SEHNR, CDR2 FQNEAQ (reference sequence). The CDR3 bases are TGTGCCAGCAGCTTAAGGGGGGAGCACGAGCAGTACTTC. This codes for CASSLRGEHEQYF.

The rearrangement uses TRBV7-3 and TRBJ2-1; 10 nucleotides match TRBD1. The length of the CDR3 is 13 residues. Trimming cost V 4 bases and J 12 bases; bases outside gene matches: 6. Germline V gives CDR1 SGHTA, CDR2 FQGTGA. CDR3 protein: CASSSSRDRGQFF. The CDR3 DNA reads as TGTGCCAGCAGCTCTTCCCGGGACAGGGGGCAGTTCTTC.

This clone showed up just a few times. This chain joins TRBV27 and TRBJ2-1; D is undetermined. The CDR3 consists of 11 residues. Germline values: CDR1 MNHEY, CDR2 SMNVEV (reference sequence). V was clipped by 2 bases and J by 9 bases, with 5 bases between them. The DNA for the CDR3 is TGTGCCAGCAGTTTAGGCCCTGAGCAGTTCTTC. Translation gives CASSLGPEQFF.

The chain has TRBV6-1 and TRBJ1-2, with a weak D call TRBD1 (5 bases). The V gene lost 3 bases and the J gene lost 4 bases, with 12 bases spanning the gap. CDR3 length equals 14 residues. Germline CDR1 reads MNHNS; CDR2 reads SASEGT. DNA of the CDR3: TGTGCCAGCAGTGAGTGGGGCTTGGTCTATGGCTACACCTTC. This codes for CASSEWGLVYGYTF.

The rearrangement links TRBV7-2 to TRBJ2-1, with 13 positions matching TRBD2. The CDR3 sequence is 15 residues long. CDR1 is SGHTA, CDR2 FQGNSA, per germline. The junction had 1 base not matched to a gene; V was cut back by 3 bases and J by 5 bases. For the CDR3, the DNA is TGTGCCAGCAGCTTGACTAGCGGGAGGCACAATGAGCAGTTCTTC. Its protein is CASSLTSGRHNEQFF.

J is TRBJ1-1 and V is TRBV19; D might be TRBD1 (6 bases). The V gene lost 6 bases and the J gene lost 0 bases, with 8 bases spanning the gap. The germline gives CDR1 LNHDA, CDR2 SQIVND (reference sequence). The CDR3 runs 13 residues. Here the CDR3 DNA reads TGTGCCAGTAGGGACAGCCTGAACACTGAAGCTTTCTTT. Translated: CASRDSLNTEAFF.

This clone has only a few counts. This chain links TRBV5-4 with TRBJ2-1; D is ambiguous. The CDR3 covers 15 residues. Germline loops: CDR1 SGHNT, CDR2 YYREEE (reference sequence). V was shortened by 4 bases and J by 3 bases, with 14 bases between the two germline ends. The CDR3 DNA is TGTGCCAGCAGCCGAGGTCCGGACCACTACAATGAGCAGTTCTTC. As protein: CASSRGPDHYNEQFF.

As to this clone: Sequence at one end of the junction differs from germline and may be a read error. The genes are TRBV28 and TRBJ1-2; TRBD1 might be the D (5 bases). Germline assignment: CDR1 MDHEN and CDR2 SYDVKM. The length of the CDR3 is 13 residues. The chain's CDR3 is CVSRLTEYYGYTF. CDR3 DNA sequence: TGTGTCAGCAGGTTGACAGAATACTATGGCTACACCTTC.

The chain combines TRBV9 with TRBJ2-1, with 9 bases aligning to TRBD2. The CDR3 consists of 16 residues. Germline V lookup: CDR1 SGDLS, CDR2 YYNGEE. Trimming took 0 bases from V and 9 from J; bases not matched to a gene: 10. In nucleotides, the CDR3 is TGTGCCAGCAGCGTAGAATCGGGACTAGCCAGCAGTGAGCAGTTCTTC. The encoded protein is CASSVESGLASSEQFF.

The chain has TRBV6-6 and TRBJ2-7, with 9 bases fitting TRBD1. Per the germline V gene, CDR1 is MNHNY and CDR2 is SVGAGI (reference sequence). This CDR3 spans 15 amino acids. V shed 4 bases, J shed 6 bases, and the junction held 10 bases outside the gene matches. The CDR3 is CASSLFRDRESEQYF. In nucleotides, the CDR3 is TGTGCCAGCAGTTTATTCCGGGACAGGGAGAGCGAGCAGTACTTC.